The 27 T cell receptor beta chains in this list originate from one sample, sequenced in a study of cytomegalovirus exposure and HLA in healthy donors. The PCR had 60 Vbeta and 13 Jbeta primers. Method: immunoSEQ multiplex PCR; TCRdb's copy keeps in-frame clones and lacks some. Counted here are over 150,000 clones, approximately 84% occurring once; the ten biggest clones make up roughly 5%. Sequenced sample: PBMCs. These receptors all stem from a girl under 18 in good health and CMV-seropositive.

V and J are TRBV5-1 and TRBJ2-3, with a possible D match to TRBD2 (7 bases). This CDR3 is built from 14 residues. V lost 0 bases to trimming and J lost 6 bases, with 11 bases between them. Germline values: CDR1 SGHRS, CDR2 YFSETQ. Here the CDR3 reads CASSLEQGGDTQYF. CDR3 nucleotide sequence: TGCGCCAGCAGCTTGGAACAGGGAGGGGATACGCAGTATTTT.

This chain uses TRBV9 with TRBJ2-7; 8 bases line up with TRBD1. This CDR3 is built from 16 residues. CDR1 is SGDLS and CDR2 is YYNGEE in the germline V gene. The trim removed 0 bases at V and 2 bases at J, leaving 7 bases unmatched. The CDR3 DNA reads TGTGCCAGCAGCGTAGACTGGGACAGGACTACCTACGAGCAGTACTTC. Translated, it gives CASSVDWDRTTYEQYF.

This clone was observed once. The chain employs TRBV19 and TRBJ1-3; 7 bases fit TRBD1. The germline CDR1 and CDR2 sequences are LNHDA and SQIVND (reference sequence). V trimming: 8 bases; J trimming: 2 bases; junction bases outside the gene matches: 6. The CDR3 runs to 14 residues. The CDR3: CASALRGAGNTIYF. The CDR3 nucleotides read TGTGCCAGTGCACTCAGGGGGGCTGGAAACACCATATATTTT.

The V gene is TRBV28, the J gene TRBJ2-1; TRBD1 matches at 9 bases. This CDR3 region has 22 residues. The trim removed 4 bases at V and 4 bases at J, leaving 26 bases unmatched. CDR1 is MDHEN, CDR2 SYDVKM, per germline. CDR3: CASSSPTYRDRVYNVGYNEQFF. DNA of the CDR3: TGTGCCAGCAGTTCGCCCACGTACCGGGACAGGGTGTACAATGTGGGATACAATGAGCAGTTCTTC.

This clone showed up just a few times. This sequence joins TRBV7-9 and TRBJ1-3; no firm D call. Germline CDR1 and CDR2: SEHNR and FQNEAQ (reference sequence). The CDR3 totals 16 residues. V lost 0 bases and J lost 2, with 11 bases in between. This chain's CDR3 is CASSLAMASPGNTIYF. The DNA of the CDR3 is TGTGCCAGCAGCTTAGCAATGGCCTCTCCTGGAAACACCATATATTTT.

The J gene is TRBJ2-7, the V gene TRBV4-2, with 9 bases aligning to TRBD1. CDR1 LGHNA and CDR2 YNFKEQ come from the germline V gene. Trimming removed 0 bases from V and 4 bases from J; junction bases left unmatched: 7. The CDR3 runs to 16 residues. CDR3 region: CASSQDLGQGIYEQYF. Here the CDR3 DNA reads TGTGCCAGCAGCCAAGATTTAGGACAGGGGATTTACGAGCAGTACTTC.

J is TRBJ1-6 and V is TRBV6-5, with 9 nucleotides matching TRBD1. The V and J ends lost 6 bases and 6 bases, in that order; junction bases with no gene match: 6. From germline, CDR1 is MNHEY and CDR2 SVGAGI. The CDR3 has 15 amino acids. The CDR3 DNA reads TGTGCCAGCAGCGCTTGGGACAGGGCTAATTCACCCCTCCACTTT. It codes for CASSAWDRANSPLHF.

The chain links TRBV18 to TRBJ2-5, with TRBD2 as a possible D gene (6 bases). Trimming pared 3 bases from V and 4 bases from J, leaving 18 bases between. The CDR3 is 16 amino acids. Germline lookup yields CDR1 KGHSH and CDR2 LQKENI. The CDR3 reads CASSPPGPSRGETQYF. As DNA, the CDR3 is TGTGCCAGCTCACCCCCGGGACCTTCGCGGGGAGAGACCCAGTACTTC.

The chain couples TRBV6-5 to TRBJ1-1; D is ambiguous. Germline V gene lookup returns CDR1 MNHEY and CDR2 SVGAGI. The CDR3 spans 14 residues. V was trimmed by 6 bases and J by 6 bases, leaving 17 bases between them. The CDR3 coding sequence is TGTGCCAGCAGGTACGTGTCCACGTGGCCTGAAGCTTTCTTT. Protein product: CASRYVSTWPEAFF.

The chain uses TRBV6-5 and TRBJ1-2, with D possibly being TRBD1 (5 bases). V shed 0 bases and J shed 3 bases, with 14 bases lying between them. Germline V gene data show CDR1 as MNHEY and CDR2 as SVGAGI. The CDR3 spans 16 residues. CDR3 residues: CASSYSIDGGDYGYTF. DNA for the CDR3: TGTGCCAGCAGTTACTCGATTGACGGAGGGGACTATGGCTACACCTTC.

The chain uses TRBV19 and TRBJ1-1, with TRBD1 identical over 7 bases. Germline lookup yields CDR1 LNHDA and CDR2 SQIVND (reference sequence). The CDR3 extends over 16 amino acids. Trimming at V came to 4 bases and at J to 1 base, leaving 9 bases not matched to a gene. CDR3 sequence (DNA): TGTGCCAGTAGTACCCGACAGGGTCGCGGGAACACTGAAGCTTTCTTT. Its protein product is CASSTRQGRGNTEAFF.

The rearrangement joins TRBV5-1 to TRBJ2-3; weak D call: TRBD1 (6 bases). V shed 2 bases and J shed 0 bases, with 10 bases lying between them. This CDR3 comprises 15 residues. Per the germline V gene, CDR1 is SGHRS and CDR2 is YFSETQ. This CDR3 reads CASSFIRGSTDTQYF. The CDR3, as DNA: TGCGCCAGCAGCTTCATCAGGGGAAGCACAGATACGCAGTATTTT.

The chain recombines TRBV7-9 with TRBJ1-1; no clear D. This CDR3 contains 15 residues. Germline assignment: CDR1 SEHNR and CDR2 FQNEAQ (reference sequence). Trimming took off 5 bases at V and 0 bases at J, with 13 bases between the two ends. DNA for the CDR3: TGTGCCAGCAGCCCGCGGGTAGGCTTGAACACTGAAGCTTTCTTT. Its protein product is CASSPRVGLNTEAFF.

The V call is TRBV27, the J call TRBJ2-1; a weak D match, TRBD2 (5 bases). The CDR3 is made up of 12 amino acids. V was clipped by 2 bases and J by 12 bases, with 11 bases between them. Germline CDR1 MNHEY, CDR2 SMNVEV (reference sequence). CDR3 DNA sequence: TGTGCCAGCAGTTTAGATCGGGGAAGGCAGTTCTTC. Protein product: CASSLDRGRQFF.

The J gene is TRBJ1-2, the V gene TRBV30; 7 bases line up with TRBD1. Trimming took 7 bases from V and 5 from J; bases not matched to a gene: 19. This CDR3 is built from 16 residues. Germline CDR1 GTSNPN, CDR2 SVGIG (reference sequence). Here the CDR3 reads CASLSSGQLSGYGYTF. The CDR3 bases are TGTGCCTCACTTTCTTCGGGACAGCTCTCGGGGTATGGCTACACCTTC.

CDR3 loop: CASSPLGQGATEAFF. The CDR3 DNA is TGTGCCAGCTCACCATTGGGACAGGGGGCCACTGAAGCTTTCTTT. The V and J genes are TRBV18 and TRBJ1-1; 12 bases are shared with TRBD1. Germline lookup yields CDR1 KGHSH and CDR2 LQKENI. J lost 4 bases, V lost 2 bases, and 2 bases had no gene match. CDR3 length: 15 amino acids.

V gene TRBV6-4 combines with J gene TRBJ1-1; possible D gene TRBD1, 5 bases. Trimming stripped 2 bases from V and 11 bases from J, with 15 bases between. The germline V gene encodes CDR1 MRHNA and CDR2 SNTAGT. The CDR3 is made up of 13 amino acids. CDR3 residues: CASSDGLGRGAFF. The CDR3 DNA follows: TGTGCCAGCAGTGACGGGTTAGGTCGGGGGGCTTTCTTT.

This chain links TRBV13 with TRBJ1-6; D gene unclear. CDR3 length: 13 amino acids. Per germline, CDR1 PRHDT and CDR2 FYEKMQ (reference sequence). Trimming left V 8 bases short and J 6 bases short, with 11 bases between. The CDR3 reads CASSDGVNSPLHF. The CDR3 nucleotides read TGTGCCAGCTCGGACGGGGTTAATTCACCCCTCCACTTT.

The gene calls are TRBV30 and TRBJ1-3; tentative D call: TRBD1 (6 bases). This CDR3 is built from 14 residues. The V end was cut by 5 bases, the J end by 4 bases, with 15 bases between. Germline-derived CDR1 and CDR2 are GTSNPN and SVGIG (reference sequence). The CDR3 is CAWGRTAGGNTIYF. The CDR3 DNA follows: TGTGCCTGGGGTCGGACAGCCGGAGGAAACACCATATATTTT.

This rearrangement joins TRBV7-2 to TRBJ1-2; possible D gene TRBD1, 5 bases. The CDR3 loop spans 14 amino acids. Trimming stripped 8 bases from V and 6 bases from J, with 19 bases between. Germline V lookup: CDR1 SGHTA, CDR2 FQGNSA. CDR3 nucleotide sequence: TGTGCCAGCGACCTAAGCGGGGTAGGGGATGGCTACACCTTC. Its translation: CASDLSGVGDGYTF.

This clone was picked up one time. This rearrangement joins TRBV27 to TRBJ2-3; 7 bases map to TRBD2. V lost 5 bases and J lost 0; bases outside the gene matches: 8. Germline-derived CDR1 and CDR2 are MNHEY and SMNVEV (reference sequence). CDR3 length: 16 amino acids. As DNA, the CDR3 is TGTGCCAGCAGTCGCGGGACTACCTCTAGCACAGATACGCAGTATTTT. As protein: CASSRGTTSSTDTQYF.

The chain joins TRBV7-9 to TRBJ1-1, with no clear D. This CDR3 is 15 amino acids long. In germline, CDR1 is SEHNR, CDR2 FQNEAQ (reference sequence). V lost 1 base and J lost 6, with 15 bases in between. CDR3 nucleotide sequence: TGTGCCAGCAGCTTAGGTTTCGACCCCGGGTCTGAAGCTTTCTTT. Protein sequence: CASSLGFDPGSEAFF.

The V and J genes are TRBV5-1 and TRBJ1-3; the match to TRBD1 covers 7 bases. In germline, CDR1 is SGHRS, CDR2 YFSETQ. Trimming removed 3 bases from V and 0 bases from J; junction bases left unmatched: 9. CDR3 length: 17 amino acids. The CDR3 DNA reads TGCGCCAGCAGCTCCATCTCACAGGGGACCTCTGGAAACACCATATATTTT. Translating gives CASSSISQGTSGNTIYF.

The rearrangement joins TRBV5-6 to TRBJ2-5, with 7 nucleotides matching TRBD1. Germline V gene sequence: CDR1 SGHDT, CDR2 YYEEEE. This CDR3 has 14 residues. Losses at the gene ends were 2 bases for V and 5 bases for J; bases not matched to a gene: 6. CDR3 bases: TGTGCCAGCAGCTTCCAGGGGGTTGGGGAGACCCAGTACTTC. It is translated as CASSFQGVGETQYF.

This clone was recorded a few times. This rearrangement joins TRBV2 to TRBJ2-3; TRBD2 matches 9 bases. Trimming took 4 bases from V and 1 from J; bases not matched to a gene: 9. The CDR3 runs to 17 residues. Germline CDR1 SNHLY, CDR2 FYNNEI. CDR3 sequence (DNA): TGTGCCAGCAGTGTTCCTCTAGCGGGAACCCGCACAGATACGCAGTATTTT. As protein: CASSVPLAGTRTDTQYF. The full variable domain, rest sourced from reference TRBV2 and TRBJ2-3, is EPEVTQTPSHQVTQMGQEVILRCVPISNHLYFYWYRQILGQKVEFLVSFYNNEISEKSEIFDDQFSVERPDGSNFTLKIRSTKLEDSAMYFCASSVPLAGTRTDTQYFGPGTRLTVL.

The rearrangement links TRBV5-5 to TRBJ2-2, with TRBD2 identical over 9 bases. From germline, CDR1 is SGHKS and CDR2 YYEKEE (reference sequence). This CDR3 has 15 amino acids. The trim removed 2 bases at V and 4 bases at J, leaving 3 bases unmatched. CDR3 residues: CASSFSGGSTGELFF. The CDR3 DNA sequence: TGTGCCAGCAGCTTTAGCGGGGGAAGCACCGGGGAGCTGTTTTTT.

Points on this clone: The same CDR3 can be traced to other DNA sequences in this sample. The J gene is TRBJ1-2, the V gene TRBV29-1, with D possibly matching TRBD1 (6 bases). This CDR3 region has 11 residues. Trimming removed 3 bases from V and 13 bases from J, with 15 bases in between. Germline CDR1 is SQVTM and CDR2 is ANQGSEA. The chain's CDR3 is CSVDGGAGRTF. CDR3 in DNA: TGCAGCGTTGATGGGGGGGCCGGTCGCACCTTC. The full variable domain, its missing parts supplied by reference TRBV29-1 and TRBJ1-2, is SAVISQKPSRDICQRGTSLTIQCQVDSQVTMMFWYRQQPGQSLTLIATANQGSEATYESGFVIDKFPISRPNLTFSTLTVSNMSPEDSSIYLCSVDGGAGRTFGSGTRLTVV.